The 6 T cell receptor beta chains in this list originate from one sample, sequenced in a study of CD8 T cells in ankylosing spondylitis. TCRdb reprocessed the 5' RACE reads with MiXCR, giving one entry per CDR3 protein. This table has 90,000 to 120,000 distinct CDR3 sequences, 20% to 30% appearing once. The sample comprised synovial fluid, either unsorted or a sorted T cell fraction (not recorded which). Receptor source: a male donor with ankylosing spondylitis.

This clonotype was found a few times. The J gene is TRBJ1-3, the V gene TRBV25-1; no reliable D call. V lost 5 bases and J lost 0, with 8 bases in between. This CDR3 is built from 14 residues. Germline loops: CDR1 MGHDK, CDR2 SYGVNS. CDR3 residues: CASSRSGSGNTIYF. Written as DNA, the CDR3 is TGTGCCAGCAGTCGGTCAGGCTCTGGAAACACCATATATTTT.

This clonotype occurred many times. The rearrangement uses TRBV20-1 and TRBJ2-2, with TRBD1 identical over 9 bases. The CDR3 is made up of 16 amino acids. Germline CDR1 is DFQATT and CDR2 is SNEGSKA (reference sequence). J was trimmed by 3 bases and V by 2 bases; bases with no gene match: 7. The CDR3 loop is CSARPKGQGHTGELFF. CDR3 sequence (DNA): TGCAGTGCTAGACCTAAGGGACAGGGTCACACCGGGGAGCTGTTTTTT.

The rearrangement links TRBV2 to TRBJ2-4; 11 nucleotides line up with TRBD1. The CDR3 totals 15 residues. V dropped 9 bases and J dropped 5; count of bases not matched to a gene: 9. CDR1 and CDR2 from the germline V gene are SNHLY and FYNNEI. The chain's CDR3 is CASTGQGAPENIQYF. The DNA for the CDR3 is TGTGCCAGTACTGGACAGGGGGCGCCGGAAAACATTCAGTACTTC.

In this sample, this clonotype turned up a few times. The chain carries TRBV27 and TRBJ2-1; the match to TRBD1 covers 7 bases. The CDR3 has 14 residues. Unmatched junction bases numbered 6, after V lost 5 bases and J lost 5 bases. From germline, CDR1 is MNHEY and CDR2 SMNVEV (reference sequence). The DNA for the CDR3 is TGTGCCAGCAGTAAAGACAGGGTGGACAATGAGCAGTTCTTC. Translated, it gives CASSKDRVDNEQFF.

This clonotype was found many times. The gene calls are TRBV29-1 and TRBJ1-2, with 8 bases that match TRBD1. Germline CDR1 and CDR2: SQVTM and ANQGSEA. CDR3 length: 13 amino acids. Unmatched junction bases numbered 4, after V lost 6 bases and J lost 1 base. The CDR3 reads CSVGQEFNYGYTF. As DNA, the CDR3 is TGCAGCGTGGGACAGGAATTTAACTATGGCTACACCTTC. Using reference TRBV29-1 and TRBJ1-2 for the parts outside the CDR3, the full variable domain is SAVISQKPSRDICQRGTSLTIQCQVDSQVTMMFWYRQQPGQSLTLIATANQGSEATYESGFVIDKFPISRPNLTFSTLTVSNMSPEDSSIYLCSVGQEFNYGYTFGSGTRLTVV.

The CDR3 coding sequence is TGTGCCAGCAGCTCCCCGGACAGGGGGGACTATACGCAGTATTTT. As protein: CASSSPDRGDYTQYF. The chain recombines TRBV11-2 with TRBJ2-3; 10 nucleotides align to TRBD1. In germline, CDR1 is SGHAT, CDR2 FQNNGV. This CDR3 region has 15 residues. V was pared by 4 bases and J by 7 bases, with 8 bases of the junction left unmatched.